Each of the 20 T cell receptor beta chains below was sequenced from the same sample in a study of low-dose radiotherapy and immunotherapy resistance in tumors. With TRAV- and TRBV-specific primers, first-strand cDNA was made, covering the alpha and beta chains. It was with a constant-region primer and a V-primer adapter that TCRs were amplified over about 20 PCR cycles. One entry per CDR3 protein results from TCRdb running MiXCR on the reads. The sample holds around 18,000 distinct CDR3 sequences, around 67% seen once. These receptors were collected from a human donor with advanced metastatic prostate, ovarian, gallbladder or colorectal cancer (not recorded which). This table probably holds off-target reads from a library built for another chain.

In the case of this clonotype: One end of the junction is discordant with germline, which a read error may explain. The CDR3 loop is CASSWTSGSSEQYF. Here the CDR3 DNA reads TGTGCCAGCAGCTGGACTAGCGGGAGTTCCGAGCAGTACTTC. V and J are TRBV5-3 and TRBJ2-7; 13 bases match TRBD2. TRBV5-3 carries the ORF label, with uncertain function. This CDR3 is 14 amino acids long.

This chain uses TRBV20-1 with TRBJ1-2; D remains ambiguous. Germline CDR1 and CDR2: DFQATT and SNEGSKA (reference sequence). This CDR3 is built from 14 residues. The CDR3 protein is CSLSLRGANYGYTF. CDR3 nucleotide sequence: TGCAGCCTAAGTTTGCGAGGAGCTAACTATGGCTACACCTTC.

The rearrangement joins TRBV12-3 or TRBV12-4 to TRBJ1-2, with D perhaps TRBD1 (5 bases). Trimming cost V 2 bases and J 7 bases, with 26 bases left between them. The CDR3 consists of 18 residues. CDR3 bases: TGTGCCAGCAGTTTACTCGCTGGTCGTCGGGGCGCTTTCGGTGGCTACACCTTC. Translated: CASSLLAGRRGAFGGYTF.

The V and J genes are TRBV5-1 and TRBJ2-1; D possibly corresponds to TRBD2 (5 bases). CDR3 size: 14 residues. V was pared by 5 bases and J by 1 base, with 10 bases between. Germline CDR1 SGHRS, CDR2 YFSETQ. The CDR3 DNA is TGCGCCAGCAGTGTGGAGGCGTCCTACAATGAGCAGTTCTTC. Residues: CASSVEASYNEQFF.

The chain is built from TRBV11-2 and TRBJ2-7, with D unresolved. The CDR3 is 10 residues long. The germline V gene encodes CDR1 SGHAT and CDR2 FQNNGV. V lost 9 bases and J 3 bases, leaving 6 bases between the germline ends. In nucleotides, the CDR3 is TGTGCCAGGCCTTACTACGAGCAGTACTTC. It is translated as CARPYYEQYF. Drawing the rest from reference TRBV11-2 and TRBJ2-7, the complete variable domain is EAGVAQSPRYKIIEKRQSVAFWCNPISGHATLYWYQQILGQGPKLLIQFQNNGVVDDSQLPKDRFSAERLKGVDSTLKIQPAKLEDSAVYLCARPYYEQYFGPGTRLTVT.

The chain recombines TRBV28 with TRBJ2-3, with D unresolved. V was pared by 4 bases and J by 0 bases, with 11 bases between. This CDR3 has 15 amino acids. Germline CDR1 and CDR2: MDHEN and SYDVKM. Written as DNA, the CDR3 is TGTGCCAGCAGTTCGGCATTCACTAGCACAGATACGCAGTATTTT. Translation gives CASSSAFTSTDTQYF.

The rearrangement uses TRBV13 and TRBJ1-1; D is ambiguous. The germline CDR1 and CDR2 sequences are PRHDT and FYEKMQ (reference sequence). The CDR3 contains 14 residues. The ends were cut back, 1 base at V and 4 bases at J, with 10 bases in the middle. In DNA, the CDR3 is TGTGCCAGCAGCTTAGTAATTGGCATCACTGAAGCTTTCTTT. This sequence encodes CASSLVIGITEAFF.

The chain carries TRBV7-2 and TRBJ2-7, with D perhaps matching TRBD2 (5 bases). V lost 5 bases, J lost 3 bases, and 14 bases lay in between. Germline assignment: CDR1 SGHTA and CDR2 FQGNSA. The CDR3 runs 14 residues. The CDR3 DNA reads TGTGCCAGCAGCCCTCGGGGTAGCAGCTACGAGCAGTACTTC. It codes for CASSPRGSSYEQYF.

This chain joins TRBV21-1 and TRBJ2-7; TRBD1, the table's D call, lacks a check against the DNA. TRBV21-1 constitutes a pseudogene. The CDR3 is 14 amino acids. The CDR3 bases are TGTGCCAGCAGCAAATGGGGGACCCACTACGAGCAGTACTTC. It translates to CASSKWGTHYEQYF.

This rearrangement joins TRBV21-1 to TRBJ2-1; the D call TRBD1 from the table was never checked on the DNA. TRBV21-1 is an annotated pseudogene. CDR3 length: 16 residues. CDR3 in DNA: TGTGCCAGCAGCAAGTTAGTGTCAACGCGGGGGAATGAGCAGTTCTTC. Protein sequence: CASSKLVSTRGNEQFF.

This chain uses TRBV29-1 with TRBJ2-1, with a possible D match to TRBD1 (6 bases). In germline, CDR1 is SQVTM, CDR2 ANQGSEA. V was trimmed by 7 bases and J by 9 bases, leaving 13 bases between them. This CDR3 spans 11 amino acids. In DNA form, the CDR3 reads TGCAGCGCCCAGGAAGGGGGTGAGCAGTTCTTC. The encoded protein is CSAQEGGEQFF.

This chain links TRBV13 with TRBJ2-7; D might be TRBD2 (6 bases). This CDR3 is built from 14 residues. V lost 6 bases and J lost 3, with 15 bases in between. Germline CDR1 reads PRHDT; CDR2 reads FYEKMQ (reference sequence). CDR3 coding DNA: TGTGCCAGCAGAGACGGCGGGGTGAGCTACGAGCAGTACTTC. Protein sequence: CASRDGGVSYEQYF.

The chain recombines TRBV4-3 with TRBJ2-1, with a weak D call TRBD2 (6 bases). This CDR3 has 15 amino acids. Per germline, CDR1 LGHNA and CDR2 YSLEER. Trimming cost V 4 bases and J 0 bases, with 10 bases left between them. CDR3 DNA sequence: TGCGCCAGCAGCCTTAGCGGTAGCTCCTACAATGAGCAGTTCTTC. Translating it yields CASSLSGSSYNEQFF.

This sequence joins TRBV19 and TRBJ2-5; the match to TRBD2 covers 14 bases. The CDR3 covers 17 residues. V gave up 5 bases and J gave up 2 bases; unmatched junction bases: 7. Germline V gene data show CDR1 as LNHDA and CDR2 as SQIVND (reference sequence). CDR3 amino acids: CASSVTSGRAWQETQYF. CDR3 coding DNA: TGTGCCAGTAGTGTGACTAGCGGGAGGGCCTGGCAAGAGACCCAGTACTTC.

This clonotype occurred once. For the CDR3, the DNA is TGTGCCACCAGTGATCCAACGGGACAGGGAAAAGAGACCCAGTACTTC. Protein product: CATSDPTGQGKETQYF. The J gene is TRBJ2-5, the V gene TRBV24-1; 9 bases are a match to TRBD1. The CDR3 is 16 residues long. The germline V gene has CDR1 KGHDR and CDR2 SFDVKD. V gave up 3 bases and J gave up 3 bases; unmatched junction bases: 7.

The chain joins TRBV6-6 to TRBJ1-5; D is possibly TRBD1 (6 bases). This CDR3 comprises 15 residues. The V end lost 7 bases, the J end lost 1 base, and 14 bases lay between the germline ends. CDR1 and CDR2 from the germline V gene are MNHNY and SVGAGI (reference sequence). As DNA, the CDR3 is TGTGCCAGCATCCCACAGGGTTGGAGCAATCAGCCCCAGCATTTT. This gives the protein CASIPQGWSNQPQHF.

This clonotype appeared once. V usage is TRBV6-6 and J usage is TRBJ2-1, with D perhaps given as TRBD1 or TRBD2 (5 bases each). Germline V gene data show CDR1 as MNHNY and CDR2 as SVGAGI (reference sequence). This CDR3 has 15 amino acids. Between the trimmed V and J ends, which lost 5 bases and 6 bases, there was a span of 17 bases. The CDR3 is CASSQTYGTVNEQFF. Written as DNA, the CDR3 is TGTGCCAGCAGTCAAACATACGGGACGGTCAATGAGCAGTTCTTC.

The chain joins TRBV9 to TRBJ2-1; 10 bases line up with TRBD1. This CDR3 has 15 residues. In germline, CDR1 is SGDLS, CDR2 YYNGEE. The V segment lost 2 bases and the J segment 5 bases; nucleotides outside the gene matches: 4. CDR3 coding DNA: TGTGCCAGCAGCGTCCGACAGGGGGCCGACAATGAGCAGTTCTTC. As protein: CASSVRQGADNEQFF.

The rearrangement links TRBV27 to TRBJ1-4, with D unresolved. Between the trimmed V and J ends, which lost 5 bases and 5 bases, there was a span of 15 bases. This CDR3 region has 15 residues. Germline V lookup: CDR1 MNHEY, CDR2 SMNVEV (reference sequence). CDR3 sequence reads: CASSGGELVNEKLFF. The CDR3 nucleotides are TGTGCCAGCAGTGGCGGGGAGTTGGTCAATGAAAAACTGTTTTTT. The variable domain in full, with the rest retrieved from reference TRBV27 and TRBJ1-4, is EAQVTQNPRYLITVTGKKLTVTCSQNMNHEYMSWYRQDPGLGLRQIYYSMNVEVTDKGDVPEGYKVSRKEKRNFPLILESPSPNQTSLYFCASSGGELVNEKLFFGSGTQLSVL.

The CDR3 nucleotides are TGTGCCAGCAGCTTAACGACAGGGGGCAGTTACGAGCAGTACTTC. Translated: CASSLTTGGSYEQYF. The chain uses TRBV7-9 and TRBJ2-7, with 10 bases identical to TRBD1. The length of the CDR3 is 15 residues. The ends lost 2 bases at V and 4 bases at J; junction bases unmatched: 5. CDR1 and CDR2 (germline): SEHNR, FQNEAQ (reference sequence).